Included here is one TCR beta chain sequence, with context. Its binding antigen is unknown. Base qualities are not provided; no much larger clone lies one nucleotide away. The data belong to a study of T cell responses to AZD1222 COVID-19 vaccine (dated by TCRdb to about 2021). Background on the whole study: AZD1222 recipients given second doses at about 4 weeks or at about 12 weeks were pooled, since spike-specific TCR depth and breadth were not found to differ between the two schedules. A total of 233 trial participants underwent TCR sequencing, of whom approximately 200 had received two doses of AZD1222 and 26 had received two doses of the MenACWY control vaccine. Trial participants were enrolled into age subgroups of 18-55, 56-69 and 70-plus years, which contained around 150, 28 and 57 TCR-sequenced participants, respectively. Points the paper makes about the study in general: Conclusions about previously exposed vaccinees were limited because only 6 or 7 AZD1222 recipients were SARS-CoV-2 seropositive at baseline. Reportedly, close to half of the unique spike-specific TCRs recognized epitopes lying outside the regions that are mutated in the B.1.351 and B.1.1.7 variants. Vaccine-associated CD4 TCRs spanned the whole spike protein, with dominant responses in regions 160-218 and 743-854. Participants were mostly white British and included more females than males, and it was suggested by the authors that clonal diversity may have been underestimated. No day 14 peak-response samples were available, so repertoires were characterized only after the peak T cell response. In the small 56-69-year group, the increase in depth fell short of significance, most likely because of low power. After two AZD1222 doses, spike-specific TCR breadth and depth were significantly higher than at day 0 and than in MenACWY recipients.

This specimen's time point label, interpreted: baseline before first vaccination. Vaccinee samples were obtained from the UK trials COV001 and COV002, which included a single-blind randomized controlled phase 2/3 trial of AZD1222 (ChAdOx1 nCoV-19) in healthy adults. For TCRbeta chain sequencing, PBMC samples were collected from trial participants at day 0 and at day 28 after the second dose. The germline ends are 12 bases apart after V is trimmed by 6 bases and J by 4 bases. Inclusive of the bounding cysteine and phenylalanine, the CDR3 is 13 residues long. Only the CDR3 DNA is retained, 39 bases long and in frame from the first base. The CDR3 regions of human TCRbeta chains were analyzed by immunosequencing. In the paper's pipeline: Repertoire TCRs were matched against a reference library of SARS-CoV-2-specific TCRs generated with the MIRA antigen-specificity platform. Breadth was defined as the fraction of unique TCRs that were SARS-CoV-2-associated, and depth was defined as the fraction of total T cells that were SARS-CoV-2-associated. Using the MIRA data, each spike-specific TCR was assigned both to the spike region to which the TCR was reactive and to a CD4 or CD8 class. Log10-transformed breadth and depth values were compared by one-way ANOVA with Sidak's multiple comparisons tests. Not all clones reach the TCRdb copy of this immuneACCESS table, which keeps in-frame sequences only. Checked studies attribute under half of the gap to unresolved V genes and leave the rest unexplained. V, J and clone size derive from that table, while D and trimming were established from the DNA sequence. The sample includes some 190,000 clones, with over 75% observed a single time. The ten most abundant clones make up 6.5% to 8.5% of the sample.

The source is an adult in good health. The sequences come from peripheral blood, collected on day 0 of AZD1222 vaccination. The rearrangement joined TRBV12-3 or TRBV12-4 to TRBJ1-1; the D gene is perhaps TRBD1, on 6 matching bases. The nucleotide sequence is TGTGCCAGCAGCTTACAGGGAGGCACTGAAGCTTTCTTT. Translated, it gives CASSLQGGTEAFF.